This T cell receptor (beta chain) was recorded in a study of human T cells and chemical hapten exposure (TCRdb year 2021). With regard to the full study: For sensitization, 2% DPC in acetone was applied to a roughly 2 cm by roughly 2 cm area of upper inner arm skin. Weekly therapeutic DPC doses were additionally applied to the scalp of patients throughout the approximately 25-week study period. Patch tests used Finn chambers with 0.01% DPC on the upper back, scored after 6 days by International Contact Dermatitis Research Group standards. The patient cohort, mostly female, included alopecia areata with under or over 50% scalp involvement, alopecia totalis and alopecia universalis. Libraries were combined into a pool for sequencing, and differences in TCR yield between samples came mainly from small differences in library volumes within the pool. In alopecia patients, the study followed how the peripheral blood TCR repertoire changed in vivo over primary and secondary sensitization to diphenylcyclopropenone (DPC), a hapten. Blood samples were taken from patients before sensitization (week 0) and at 2, 6 and about 24 weeks after DPC sensitization. Twenty-nine alopecia patients provided blood for TCR sequencing at one to four time points (pre-sensitization, 2, 6 and 24 weeks).

From the cysteine through the phenylalanine, the CDR3 covers 13 amino acids. Here the CDR3 DNA is all that survives: 39 bases in frame from base 1. V gives up 3 bases and J gives up 5 bases, and the segment between their germline ends measures 11 bases. CDR1 is given as SGHTA and CDR2 as FQGNSA, both from the germline V gene. Library generation was performed with RACE. Sequencing used a NextSeq 500. Library preparation attached unique molecular identifiers to individual cDNA molecules for quantitative, reproducible TCR counting. For every blood RNA sample, sequencing covered both the TCR alpha and TCR beta chains. The authors' pipeline ran thus. Samples had a median of roughly 87,000 TCRs, with a range from roughly 20,000 to 700,000. The Decombinator software suite was used to annotate V, J and CDR3 in the TCR reads. Every sample was subsampled to the same number of TCRs (28,000) for the PS versus PT1 abundance plots. TCRs were defined as expanded if absent before sensitization and observed at least eight times at the 2-week time point. Using fastp trimming at Q25 and MiXCR clonotype assembly, TCRdb reanalyzed the public sequencing data and kept in-frame beta chains. Every distinct CDR3 protein forms one entry, paired with its most common genes and DNA. The V and J calls reflect TCRdb's pipeline rather than the authors' work. This sample comprises around 180,000 distinct CDR3 sequences, 25% to 35% of them detected only once. Of the sample, roughly 3% falls within the top ten clones.

Overall results and qualifications from the work: The number of PT1 expanded TCRs positively correlated with patch test score, significant at thresholds 8, 16 and 32 but not 4. Repeated subsampling changed both the strength of the expansion versus patch-test correlation and the threshold at which that correlation became significant. DPC sensitization did not change the number of TCRs with a frequency above 1 in 1000, and there was no evidence of changes in global repertoire structure. Compared with pre-sensitization or healthy control sets, expanded TCRs formed significantly more large CDR3 similarity clusters, which is consistent with antigen-driven responses. All patients had alopecia, a presumed autoimmune disease, so their immune response might differ from that of healthy individuals.

This clonotype was seen repeatedly, ten times or more. Its recognized antigen is unknown. No base-level quality is on record; no much larger clone is a single base apart. The intended sense of this specimen's time point label: pre-sensitization, week 0. This sample's treatment or condition label indicates: therapeutic diphenylcyclopropenone sensitization with weekly scalp DPC. Blood at each patch-test visit was drawn before the patch test was applied. To be eligible, patients had to be aged 18 to 70, diagnosed with alopecia and judged suitable for DPC therapy, while pregnant patients were excluded. Total RNA was extracted from unfractionated whole blood that had been collected in Tempus Blood RNA tubes.

This sequence originates from a woman under 40 with alopecia areata. Some clones in this sample may be carry-over from other donors' samples. The rearrangement combines TRBV7-2 with TRBJ2-7, with no confident D gene call. The sequencing used whole blood, collected in connection with sensitization to the hapten diphenylcyclopropenone (DPC). The nucleotides are TGTGCCAGCAGCTTTACCCCTAGAGACGAGCAGTACTTC. Its amino acids are CASSFTPRDEQYF.